These 10 T cell receptor beta chains were sequenced from one sample in a study of blood T cell repertoires in COVID-19. Sequenced by immunoSEQ multiplex PCR; TCRdb stores in-frame clones only, minus some. The table records approximately 25,000 clones, more than 75% of them present only once. Sequenced input: peripheral blood. Receptors were obtained from a man aged 45-60 years with active COVID-19.

V usage is TRBV3-1 (or the pseudogene TRBV3-2) and J usage is TRBJ1-5, with TRBD1 matching over 10 bases. CDR1 and CDR2 (germline): LGHDT, YNNKEL (reference sequence). This CDR3 spans 14 amino acids. The V segment lost 3 bases and the J segment 6 bases; nucleotides outside the gene matches: 2. DNA of the CDR3: TGTGCCAGCAGCCAGGACAGGGGGGTTCAGCCCCAGCATTTT. Translation gives CASSQDRGVQPQHF.

The chain links TRBV9 to TRBJ2-5; TRBD2 matches at 11 bases. Per the germline V gene, CDR1 is SGDLS and CDR2 is YYNGEE. This CDR3 has 16 amino acids. Unmatched junction bases numbered 5, after V lost 0 bases and J lost 4 bases. The CDR3 region is CASSVALAGARETQYF. CDR3 coding DNA: TGTGCCAGCAGCGTAGCACTAGCGGGAGCTCGAGAGACCCAGTACTTC.

Only a few counts were recorded for this clone. V and J are TRBV21-1 and TRBJ2-1; the D call in the table, TRBD1, was not verified against the DNA. TRBV21-1 is termed a pseudogene. The CDR3 runs to 16 residues. CDR3 protein: CASSKNPGTGENEQFF. In DNA, the CDR3 is TGTGCCAGCAGCAAGAATCCCGGGACAGGGGAGAATGAGCAGTTCTTC.

This chain joins TRBV6-5 and TRBJ1-1; a possible D gene is TRBD1 (5 bases). The V end lost 7 bases, the J end lost 3 bases, and 18 bases lay between the germline ends. Germline V gene data show CDR1 as MNHEY and CDR2 as SVGAGI. This CDR3 region has 15 residues. The CDR3 region is CASKLRGGGYTEAFF. In DNA, the CDR3 is TGTGCCAGCAAACTACGGGGGGGAGGATACACTGAAGCTTTCTTT.

The V gene is TRBV5-4, the J gene TRBJ1-6, with 11 bases aligning to TRBD1. The CDR3 spans 14 residues. The germline V gene has CDR1 SGHNT and CDR2 YYREEE (reference sequence). Germline trimming cut 4 bases from V and 9 bases from J; bases unmatched to any gene: 3. For the CDR3, the DNA is TGTGCCAGCAGCCCGGACAGGGGGCTTTCACCCCTCCACTTT. Encoded protein: CASSPDRGLSPLHF.

Remarks on this clone: The same CDR3 also results from other DNA sequences found in this sample. J is TRBJ2-7 and V is TRBV11-3, with no clear D. Trimming pared 5 bases from V and 0 bases from J, leaving 5 bases between. The CDR3 consists of 12 residues. Germline V lookup: CDR1 SGHNT, CDR2 YENEEA. CDR3 DNA: TGTGCCAGCAGCCCGAGCTCCTACGAGCAGTACGTC. Amino acid sequence: CASSPSSYEQYV.

The V call is TRBV16, the J call TRBJ1-1; possibly TRBD1 for D (6 bases). Trimming left V 2 bases short and J 0 bases short, with 13 bases between. Germline lookup yields CDR1 KGHSY and CDR2 FQNENV. The CDR3 runs to 16 residues. DNA of the CDR3: TGTGCCAGCAGCCAAAAACCGGGACAACTGAACACTGAAGCTTTCTTT. It encodes CASSQKPGQLNTEAFF.

The gene calls are TRBV2 and TRBJ2-5; possibly TRBD1 for D (6 bases). Trimming took off 9 bases at V and 5 bases at J, with 13 bases between the two ends. Germline values: CDR1 SNHLY, CDR2 FYNNEI. This CDR3 has 12 residues. Written as DNA, the CDR3 is TGTGCCAGTACAGGGTCCGGGGAGACCCAGTACTTC. It encodes CASTGSGETQYF.

This clone has a handful of counts. The rearrangement joins TRBV5-6 to TRBJ1-4; D is unresolved. CDR1 is SGHDT, CDR2 YYEEEE, per germline. Deletions cut 0 bases from V and 8 bases from J, with 20 bases between. The CDR3 sequence is 17 residues long. CDR3 DNA sequence: TGTGCCAGCAGCTTGGCCGAAAGCGGCCCCGAAAGGGAAAAACTGTTTTTT. Its translation is CASSLAESGPEREKLFF.

This clone was observed a few times. The J gene is TRBJ2-5, the V gene TRBV7-9; D might be TRBD2 (7 bases). Looked up from germline, CDR1 is SEHNR and CDR2 is FQNEAQ (reference sequence). This CDR3 has 14 residues. Trimming removed 5 bases at V and 1 base at J, with 11 bases between. The CDR3: CASSRGGPQETQYF. CDR3 nucleotides: TGTGCCAGCAGCCGCGGGGGCCCCCAAGAGACCCAGTACTTC.